The clone carrying this T cell receptor beta chain was found once. This entry belongs to a study of cytomegalovirus exposure and HLA in healthy donors. The CDR3 contains 13 residues. After removal of 4 bases from V and 4 bases from J, the junction contained 2 bases not matched to a gene. The V gene's germline CDR1 is SGHVS and CDR2 FQNEAQ. A multiplex PCR was run with 60 Vbeta primers and 13 Jbeta primers. Assay: immunoSEQ multiplex PCR; the TCRdb copy retains only in-frame clones and omits some. The sample holds about 73,000 clones; about 81% are singletons and the top ten take under 15%. This chain connects TRBV7-8 to TRBJ2-3; TRBD2 agrees at 7 bases. This clonotype was sampled from a man aged 70-80 years in good health and CMV-seronegative. What was sequenced was PBMCs. CDR3 protein: CASSWGGADTQYF. In DNA, the CDR3 is TGTGCCAGCAGCTGGGGGGGAGCAGATACGCAGTATTTT.